This T cell receptor beta chain originates from a study of cytomegalovirus exposure and HLA in healthy donors. Study-wide results and limits: There were reportedly fewer N-insertions in an Asian-associated ancestry cluster than the approximately 670-donor mean, in a later analysis. By HLA locus, TCR association rates varied in a later analysis, with DRB1 showing the most and HLA-C the fewest.

Germline lookup yields CDR1 MNHEY and CDR2 SMNVEV (reference sequence). With V trimmed by 4 bases and J by 4 bases, 8 bases remained unmatched. The CDR3 has 15 residues. Notes on this clone: Antigen specificity is unknown.

PCR employed 60 Vbeta and 13 Jbeta primers. The assay was immunoSEQ multiplex PCR, and TCRdb's table has in-frame clones only and misses some. Its table records about 190,000 clones. Source material: PBMCs. The receptor comes from a man younger than 40 in good health and CMV-seronegative. This chain uses TRBV27 with TRBJ2-7; TRBD1 matches 9 bases. CDR3 protein: CASSWGGQGRYEQYF. The DNA for the CDR3 is TGTGCCAGCAGTTGGGGGGGACAGGGACGGTACGAGCAGTACTTC.